Reported below is one T cell receptor (beta chain). This record comes from a study of PD-1 blockade in mismatch repair-deficient tumors. Trimming cost V 2 bases and J 0 bases; bases outside gene matches: 4. Per the germline V gene, CDR1 is SGHDN and CDR2 is FVKESK. This CDR3 is 16 amino acids long. The data were produced by immunoSEQ multiplex PCR, yet TCRdb's version contains in-frame clones alone and is incomplete. The sample comprises under 50,000 clones, around 77% of which are singletons, and less than 3.5% rests with the top ten. The V call is TRBV14, the J call TRBJ1-1; 9 bases are shared with TRBD1. The sequence derives from an adult with mismatch repair-deficient cancer. Source: PBMCs, taken before pembrolizumab treatment. CDR3 in amino acids: CASSQTGGDMNTEAFF. The CDR3 nucleotides are TGTGCCAGCAGCCAAACAGGGGGCGACATGAACACTGAAGCTTTCTTT. The variable domain in full, completed from reference TRBV14 and TRBJ1-1, reads EAGVTQFPSHSVIEKGQTVTLRCDPISGHDNLYWYRRVMGKEIKFLLHFVKESKQDESGMPNNRFLAERTGGTYSTLKVQPAELEDSGVYFCASSQTGGDMNTEAFFGQGTRLTVV.